This T cell receptor (beta chain) was profiled in a study of identical twins. The study, taken as a whole, reports: The analysis was cross-sectional rather than longitudinal within donors.

A universal primer site was created by template switching, with the cDNA bearing unique molecular identifiers. MiXCR, run by TCRdb on the 5' RACE reads, gives a single entry per CDR3 protein. The sample consists of 250,000 or so distinct CDR3 sequences, roughly 8.7% of them appearing once. The CDR3 runs to 14 residues. Germline V gives CDR1 MGHDK, CDR2 SYGVNS. The ends were cut back, 1 base at V and 2 bases at J, with 9 bases in the middle. As to this clonotype: Antigen unknown.

These records were also assigned to another study, of yellow fever vaccine responses in identical twins. This second study notes: Twins' vaccine T cell responses were reported to seem partly convergent and partly personalized.

V gene TRBV25-1 combines with J gene TRBJ2-7; possible D gene TRBD1, 6 bases. The material sequenced was CD8+ T cells sorted from blood. The clonotype was recovered from a young woman in good health. DNA for the CDR3: TGTGCCAGCAGTGAATCAGGGGATCCCTACGAGCAGTACTTC. It encodes CASSESGDPYEQYF.